These T cell receptor beta chains were read from a single sample in a study of blood T cells in healthy people across ages. TCRdb re-derived calls from the 5' RACE reads in MiXCR, one entry per CDR3 protein. The sample lists roughly 800,000 distinct CDR3 sequences, 58% occurring once. What was sequenced was blood. These receptor sequences come from a man in his thirties or forties in good health. CDR3s include the opening cysteine and the closing phenylalanine or tryptophan. The D gene is left open where the match is weak. The size of a clone is reported for some rows only, either as once, few or many, or as a class for expanded clones.

clone_size	j_call	d_call	v_call	cdr3_aa	cdr3_nt
.	TRBJ2-5	.	TRBV10-3	CAISESPRQERRDHIQETQYF	TGTGCCATCAGTGAGTCCCCAAGGCAGGAACGGCGGGACCATATCCAAGAGACCCAGTACTTC
.	TRBJ2-1	.	TRBV5-1	CASSLEGHRTYNEQFF	TGCGCCAGCAGCTTGGAGGGCCACAGAACCTACAATGAGCAGTTCTTC
.	TRBJ1-4	.	TRBV27	CASRQQLGGAKLFF	TGTGCCAGCAGACAACAACTCGGGGGGGCAAAACTGTTTTTT
.	TRBJ2-2	.	TRBV15	CATSRVVGELFF	TGTGCCACCAGCAGAGTTGTCGGGGAGCTGTTTTTT
.	TRBJ2-2	TRBD2	TRBV10-3	CAISPRDSGSSWELFF	TGTGCCATCAGCCCCCGCGATAGCGGGAGTTCGTGGGAGCTGTTTTTT
.	TRBJ2-3	TRBD2	TRBV5-6	CASLPSGGAFLADTQYF	TGTGCCAGCTTACCAAGCGGGGGGGCTTTCCTGGCAGATACGCAGTATTTT
.	TRBJ2-7	TRBD1	TRBV7-8	CASSFTGTGTYEQYF	TGTGCCAGCAGCTTCACCGGGACAGGGACCTACGAGCAGTACTTC
.	TRBJ1-2	.	TRBV7-2	CASSLALGTGRLGYTF	TGTGCCAGCAGCTTAGCCCTAGGAACAGGGAGGTTGGGCTACACCTTC
few	TRBJ2-3	.	TRBV7-8	CASSSGGGDTQYF	TGTGCCAGCAGCTCAGGAGGGGGGGACACGCAGTATTTT
few	TRBJ1-4	TRBD1	TRBV6-2/TRBV6-3	CASSSAGTGDEKLFF	TGTGCCAGCAGTTCTGCGGGGACAGGGGATGAAAAACTGTTTTTT
once	TRBJ2-1	TRBD1	TRBV6-6	CASSPPGQGDNEQFF	TGTGCCAGCAGTCCGCCGGGACAGGGGGACAATGAGCAGTTCTTC
few	TRBJ2-7	TRBD2	TRBV7-9	CASSPIQGTSGYEQYF	TGTGCCAGCAGCCCGATTCAAGGGACTAGCGGGTACGAGCAGTACTTC
.	TRBJ2-1	TRBD2	TRBV27	CASSARLAGYNEQFF	TGTGCCAGCAGTGCCAGACTAGCGGGGTACAATGAGCAGTTCTTC
.	TRBJ1-5	.	TRBV7-9	CASSLKGGQPQHF	TGTGCCAGCAGCTTAAAGGGTGGTCAGCCCCAGCATTTT
.	TRBJ2-4	TRBD1	TRBV20-1	CSATTSDREYAKNIQYF	TGCAGTGCTACCACCTCAGACAGGGAATACGCCAAAAACATTCAGTACTTC
.	TRBJ2-1	.	TRBV25-1	CASTQLRQSGVDEQFF	TGTGCCAGCACCCAATTGCGACAGTCTGGTGTCGATGAGCAGTTCTTC
.	TRBJ1-2	TRBD1	TRBV20-1	CSASRQGQGYTF	TGCAGTGCTTCTAGACAGGGGCAAGGCTACACCTTC
.	TRBJ1-2	.	TRBV14	CASSQEVALGPGYTF	TGTGCCAGCAGCCAAGAAGTAGCCCTTGGGCCGGGCTACACCTTC
.	TRBJ1-5	.	TRBV24-1	CAVQDDNQPQHF	TGTGCCGTACAGGACGACAATCAGCCCCAGCATTTT
.	TRBJ2-1	.	TRBV11-1	CASSLMVGGLYNEQFF	TGTGCCAGCAGCTTGATGGTCGGGGGGCTGTACAATGAGCAGTTCTTC
.	TRBJ2-3	TRBD1	TRBV20-1	CSATDPFGQGSDTQYF	TGCAGTGCTACCGATCCATTCGGACAGGGGTCGGATACGCAGTATTTT
.	TRBJ2-1	.	TRBV6-2/TRBV6-3	CASSYKEFGNEQFF	TGTGCCAGCAGCTATAAAGAGTTTGGCAATGAGCAGTTCTTC
.	TRBJ2-5	.	TRBV7-2	CASSLSAGMRETQYF	TGTGCCAGCAGCCTGAGCGCCGGGATGCGGGAGACCCAGTACTTC
.	TRBJ2-7	.	TRBV18	CASSPSGQYYEQYF	TGTGCCAGCTCACCGTCCGGACAATACTACGAGCAGTACTTC
.	TRBJ2-5	.	TRBV6-1	CASSATAAETQYF	TGTGCCAGCAGTGCCACAGCAGCAGAGACCCAGTACTTC
few	TRBJ2-6	.	TRBV20-1	CSARDGEVAGANVLTF	TGCAGTGCTAGAGATGGGGAGGTGGCTGGGGCCAACGTCCTGACTTTC
.	TRBJ2-1	TRBD2	TRBV7-9	CASSYSSGVTYNEQFF	TGTGCCAGCAGCTATTCTAGCGGAGTTACCTACAATGAGCAGTTCTTC
.	TRBJ2-5	.	TRBV20-1	CSARGRALRETQYF	TGCAGTGCTAGGGGACGAGCGTTGAGAGAGACCCAGTACTTC
.	TRBJ2-1	TRBD2	TRBV12-5	CASGLRRGSVGNEQFF	TGTGCTAGTGGTTTGAGGCGGGGGTCTGTGGGCAATGAGCAGTTCTTC
few	TRBJ1-5	.	TRBV12-3/TRBV12-4	CASSLGQSYQPQHF	TGTGCCAGCAGTCTAGGACAGTCGTACCAGCCCCAGCATTTT
few	TRBJ1-5	.	TRBV5-1	CASSYLGDQPQHF	TGCGCCAGCAGCTATCTAGGTGATCAGCCCCAGCATTTT
few	TRBJ1-2	TRBD1	TRBV7-2	CASSPRQGASSNYGYTF	TGTGCCAGCAGCCCACGGCAGGGGGCTTCTTCCAACTATGGCTACACCTTC